The 4 T cell receptor beta chains below come from one sample, sequenced in a study of blood T cell repertoires in COVID-19. Clones were sequenced by immunoSEQ multiplex PCR, and TCRdb holds only the in-frame ones, with some missing. The sample carries 130,000 to 150,000 clones, under 90% recorded once. The sequenced sample was peripheral blood. Source of these receptors: a human donor in a cohort sampled during active COVID-19.

The chain couples TRBV24-1 to TRBJ2-5; D is possibly TRBD1 (6 bases). The CDR3 is made up of 14 amino acids. Trimming removed 4 bases at V and 3 bases at J, with 11 bases between. The V gene's germline CDR1 is KGHDR and CDR2 SFDVKD. The CDR3 reads CATSDSTGKETQYF. The DNA for the CDR3 is TGTGCCACCAGTGACTCCACAGGGAAAGAGACCCAGTACTTC.

This clone was seen a few times. The chain is built from TRBV19 and TRBJ2-6, with D tentatively TRBD1 (5 bases). V was clipped by 7 bases and J by 0 bases, with 7 bases between them. From germline, CDR1 is LNHDA and CDR2 SQIVND (reference sequence). The CDR3 is 14 amino acids. Here the CDR3 DNA reads TGTGCCAGTACCAGGGACTCTGGGGCCAACGTCCTGACTTTC. This gives the protein CASTRDSGANVLTF. Drawing the rest from reference TRBV19 and TRBJ2-6, the complete variable domain is DGGITQSPKYLFRKEGQNVTLSCEQNLNHDAMYWYRQDPGQGLRLIYYSQIVNDFQKGDIAEGYSVSREKKESFPLTVTSAQKNPTAFYLCASTRDSGANVLTFGAGSRLTVL.

This clone was seen only once. This sequence joins TRBV18 and TRBJ1-4, with D uncertain. V was shortened by 2 bases and J by 6 bases, with 13 bases between the two germline ends. CDR1 and CDR2 (germline): KGHSH, LQKENI. The CDR3 runs to 15 residues. The CDR3 DNA reads as TGTGCCAGCTCACCAAACATAGGGAGTCATGAAAAACTGTTTTTT. Translated, it gives CASSPNIGSHEKLFF. The full variable domain, in which reference TRBV18 and TRBJ1-4 provide the parts outside the CDR3, is NAGVMQNPRHLVRRRGQEARLRCSPMKGHSHVYWYRQLPEEGLKFMVYLQKENIIDESGMPKERFSAEFPKEGPSILRIQQVVRGDSAAYFCASSPNIGSHEKLFFGSGTQLSVL.

The chain links TRBV24-1 to TRBJ2-2, with a possible D match to TRBD1 (6 bases). Germline lookup yields CDR1 KGHDR and CDR2 SFDVKD. CDR3 length: 16 amino acids. V lost 1 base and J 5 bases, leaving 13 bases between the germline ends. The CDR3, as DNA: TGTGCCACCAGTGATTTCGCAGGGGCCGAGACCGGGGAGCTGTTTTTT. It is translated as CATSDFAGAETGELFF.